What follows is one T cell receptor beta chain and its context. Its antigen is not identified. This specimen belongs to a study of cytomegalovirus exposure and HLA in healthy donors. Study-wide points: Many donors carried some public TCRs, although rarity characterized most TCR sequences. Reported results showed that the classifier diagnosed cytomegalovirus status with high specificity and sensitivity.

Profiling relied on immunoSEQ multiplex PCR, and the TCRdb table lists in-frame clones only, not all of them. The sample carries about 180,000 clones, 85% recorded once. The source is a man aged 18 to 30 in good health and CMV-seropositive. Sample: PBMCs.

In nucleotides, the CDR3 is TGTGCCAGTAGTATACGGGTCAGCTCCTATAATTCACCCCTCCACTTT. Its translation: CASSIRVSSYNSPLHF. This rearrangement joins TRBV19 to TRBJ1-6; D unclear. The CDR3 has 16 amino acids. Germline V gene sequence: CDR1 LNHDA, CDR2 SQIVND (reference sequence). With 2 bases removed from V and 0 bases from J, the gap between germline ends came to 8 bases. Combining the CDR3 with reference TRBV19 and TRBJ1-6 gives the whole variable domain DGGITQSPKYLFRKEGQNVTLSCEQNLNHDAMYWYRQDPGQGLRLIYYSQIVNDFQKGDIAEGYSVSREKKESFPLTVTSAQKNPTAFYLCASSIRVSSYNSPLHFGNGTRLTVT.